Listed below are T cell receptor beta chains from one sample, sequenced in a study of regulatory T cells in long-lasting Graves disease. One entry per CDR3 protein results from TCRdb running MiXCR on the multiplex PCR reads. The sample includes 600,000 to 850,000 distinct CDR3 sequences, about 30% of them seen just once. The specimen comprised peripheral blood mononuclear cells (PBMCs), sampled when the disease was refractory, from a patient treated with antithyroid drugs. The receptor set was obtained from a female donor with Graves disease. The conserved cysteine and the conserved F or W are not part of the CDR3 here.

j_call v_call cdr3_aa
TRBJ1-1 TRBV5-1 ASSPQILNTEAF
TRBJ2-7 TRBV11-2 ASSLGLGGLGEQY
TRBJ1-2 TRBV7-3 ASSLTSDRGRVGYT
TRBJ1-2 TRBV20-1 SAIYGRQNYGYT
TRBJ1-2 TRBV28 ASSLQGSWGDSYT
TRBJ1-5 TRBV9 ASSPWADSNQPQH
TRBJ2-5 TRBV3-1 ASSQVAGGTETQY
TRBJ1-5 TRBV28 ASSRDTGEPQH
TRBJ1-3 TRBV28 ASSLGGMGSGNTIY
TRBJ2-2 TRBV10-3 AISAQTRAGELF
TRBJ1-2 TRBV20-1 SASSDRGLVYGYT
TRBJ2-7 TRBV12-3/TRBV12-4 ASSRQSTGTGGSYEQY
TRBJ1-2 TRBV6-5 ASSYPGQLNYGYT
TRBJ1-3 TRBV7-6 ASSSMYSGNTIY
TRBJ1-1 TRBV10-3 AISEADSLTEAF
TRBJ2-7 TRBV20-1 SAGDLSSYEQY
TRBJ2-5 TRBV12-3/TRBV12-4 ASSSPSGREAQY
TRBJ1-2 TRBV20-1 SARTSYGYT
TRBJ1-5 TRBV3-1 ASSQDPKGNGQPQH
TRBJ1-2 TRBV2 ASSERAGGGRGYT
TRBJ2-7 TRBV14 ASSQRHSGSYEQY
TRBJ1-1 TRBV9 ASSPHRGKNTEAF
TRBJ2-5 TRBV6-5 ASSYDWEETQY
TRBJ1-2 TRBV5-5 ASGSGTQTNYGYT
TRBJ2-7 TRBV20-1 SARSGLSYEQY
TRBJ1-6 TRBV27 ASGWGQPWNSPLH
TRBJ2-5 TRBV5-4 ASSLNNWNQETQY
TRBJ2-2 TRBV29-1 SVEWGGGTGAGELF
TRBJ2-7 TRBV6-9 ASSYKVSYEQY
TRBJ1-4 TRBV7-9 ASSLQGVGEKLF
TRBJ2-7 TRBV30 AWNGGSYEQY
TRBJ1-3 TRBV30 AWSVSRVGNTIY
TRBJ2-7 TRBV5-1 ASRGTSGALLQY
TRBJ1-6 TRBV5-1 ASSLEPSRNSPLH
TRBJ1-1 TRBV12-3/TRBV12-4 ASSLNIIGTATPEAF
TRBJ1-6 TRBV27 ASSFSWTKDSPLH
TRBJ2-3 TRBV11-2 ASSTVGPDTQY
TRBJ2-7 TRBV13 ASTPRASRSYEQY
TRBJ1-3 TRBV12-3/TRBV12-4 ASSNGGTGGNTIY
TRBJ2-2 TRBV6-1 ASSRGLAGTTGELF
TRBJ1-1 TRBV29-1 SIQAGTGNTEAF
TRBJ1-5 TRBV5-1 ASKLGQGDQPQH
TRBJ2-4 TRBV5-1 ASSSLAKEGNIQY
TRBJ2-5 TRBV20-1 SARDEFKGDQETQY
TRBJ1-2 TRBV7-3 ASSLSPDRNYGYT
TRBJ2-5 TRBV3-1 ASSRLRRETQY
TRBJ2-1 TRBV20-1 SASSAISYNEQF
TRBJ1-4 TRBV30 AWTLTGGPEKLF
TRBJ2-7 TRBV6-1 ASSVDRGISEQY
TRBJ1-1 TRBV3-1 ASSRIMNTEAF
TRBJ1-1 TRBV6-1 ASSEGQGWVAF
TRBJ1-1 TRBV25-1 ASSEAEGVNAEAF
TRBJ2-5 TRBV12-3/TRBV12-4 ASSLWYKQETQY
TRBJ2-1 TRBV5-1 ASSSGTTNEQF
TRBJ1-5 TRBV29-1 SVFNSNQPQH